This TCR beta chain was recorded in a study of cytomegalovirus exposure and HLA in healthy donors. PCR employed 60 Vbeta and 13 Jbeta primers. Some clones are missing from TCRdb's copy, which holds only in-frame ones; the method was immunoSEQ multiplex PCR. The data show over 150,000 clones, under 80% seen once. General study results and limits: The classifier reportedly diagnosed cytomegalovirus status with high specificity and sensitivity. Analyses of presence and absence presupposed an approximately uniform sequencing depth across donors. As a later analysis revealed, the rate of TCR association differed by HLA locus, with DRB1 most and HLA-C fewest. CMV serostatus was the only immune exposure information that was available.

In the case of this clone: Its antigen is unknown.

Sequencing used PBMCs. This clonotype was sampled from a woman aged 45 to 65 in good health and CMV-seropositive.

CDR3 sequence reads: CASSLVTVNTEAFF. Written as DNA, the CDR3 is TGCGCCAGCAGCTTGGTTACGGTGAACACTGAAGCTTTCTTT. The chain combines TRBV5-1 with TRBJ1-1; D is undetermined. Germline-derived CDR1 and CDR2 are SGHRS and YFSETQ. The V and J ends lost 0 bases and 0 bases respectively, with 6 bases between them. CDR3 length: 14 amino acids.